The subject of this entry is one T cell receptor (beta chain). No antigen is known for it. The sample comes from a study of T-cell memory formation after mild COVID-19. Study details: For the most part, TCR clusters were specific to one donor.

Study-level points and caveats: Memory cells collected pre-infection included some clones that later responded, suggesting cross-reactive memory joined.

The CDR3 loop spans 12 amino acids. Germline V gene sequence: CDR1 DFQATT, CDR2 SNEGSKA (reference sequence). TCRdb re-analysed the 5' RACE reads in MiXCR, keeping a single row per CDR3 protein. The data contain a few hundred thousand distinct CDR3 sequences, approximately 27% of them singletons. The V call is TRBV20-1, the J call TRBJ1-2, with D unresolved. The receptor was derived from an adult woman who had mild COVID-19 (a few samples of this study predate the infection). Cell type and time point are not known. Sequencing input: PBMCs or a T cell subset sorted from them (not recorded which). CDR3 sequence reads: CSAPDLSYGYTF. As DNA, the CDR3 is TGCAGCGCTCCGGACCTATCCTATGGCTACACCTTC.